Shown below are 8 T cell receptor beta chains from a single sample sequenced in a study of T cell repertoires in cytomegalovirus infection (dated by TCRdb to between 2018 and 2021). In the paper's terms, the treatment or condition label means: in vitro stimulation with specific CMV peptide epitopes to enrich CMV-specific T cells. No antigen has been identified for these receptors. Sequencing took place on an Illumina HiSeq 1500. Through fastp at Q25 and MiXCR, TCRdb rebuilt clones from the public reads, retaining in-frame beta chains. Rows are combined by CDR3 protein, so each entry shows the most common genes and DNA. This sample comprises 380,000 or so distinct CDR3 sequences, about 35% of them detected only once. Clones ranked in the top ten supply about 13% of the sample. Sequences were derived from cultured PBMCs, sampled from culture after CMV antigen stimulation. Receptors originate from a human donor in good health (CMV status not recorded). Some clones in this sample may be carry-over from other donors' samples.

Regarding this clonotype: A much larger clone differs from this one at a single base, so this may be a read error. The chain recombines TRBV7-2 with TRBJ1-1, with TRBD1 matching 7 bases. The CDR3 covers 14 residues. Germline V gene sequence: CDR1 SGHTA, CDR2 FQGNSA. CDR3 loop: CASSSQGWNTGAFF. The CDR3 DNA reads TGTGCCAGCAGCTCACAGGGGTGGAACACTGGAGCTTTCTTT.

This clonotype was counted only a few times. CDR3 loop: CATSRESGSSYEQYF. The CDR3 bases are TGTGCCACCAGCAGAGAGAGCGGAAGCTCCTACGAGCAGTACTTC. The chain links TRBV15 to TRBJ2-7; a possible D gene is TRBD2 (5 bases). The V end was cut by 0 bases, the J end by 0 bases, with 9 bases between. The CDR3 totals 15 residues. Germline assignment: CDR1 LNHNV and CDR2 YYDKDF (reference sequence).

This chain uses TRBV12-3 or TRBV12-4 with TRBJ2-7; the D gene is possibly TRBD1 (6 bases). Trimming left V 3 bases short and J 4 bases short, with 13 bases between. CDR3 size: 14 residues. The CDR3 DNA reads as TGTGCCAGCAGTTTTCAGGGACAAACTTACGAGCAGTACTTC. Translating it yields CASSFQGQTYEQYF.

This CDR3 reads CASSLMRQDTDTQYF. The DNA of the CDR3 is TGTGCCAGCAGCTTGATGAGGCAGGACACAGATACGCAGTATTTT. The rearrangement links TRBV5-6 to TRBJ2-3; D is uncertain. V shed 1 base and J shed 2 bases, with 11 bases lying between them. The germline V gene has CDR1 SGHDT and CDR2 YYEEEE. This CDR3 contains 15 residues.

This clonotype came up a few times. The chain links TRBV28 to TRBJ1-5; weak D call: TRBD1 (6 bases). Germline CDR1 MDHEN, CDR2 SYDVKM. This CDR3 contains 15 residues. V lost 3 bases to trimming and J lost 0 bases, with 9 bases between them. The CDR3 region is CASSFQGNSNQPQHF. The CDR3, as DNA: TGTGCCAGCAGTTTCCAGGGGAATAGCAATCAGCCCCAGCATTTT.

This rearrangement joins TRBV4-1 to TRBJ2-7, with D hard to call. The CDR3 is 18 residues long. The germline V and J ends were trimmed by 0 bases and 2 bases, with 20 bases remaining between them. The V gene's germline CDR1 is MGHRA and CDR2 YSYEKL. The CDR3 DNA reads as TGCGCCAGCAGCCAAGAATTGACAATGAAACTTTTACCCTACGAGCAGTACTTC. Translating it yields CASSQELTMKLLPYEQYF.

The rearrangement joins TRBV28 to TRBJ2-7, with 9 bases that match TRBD2. V lost 4 bases to trimming and J lost 3 bases; unmatched junction nucleotides: 7. The CDR3 consists of 15 residues. CDR1 and CDR2 from the germline V gene are MDHEN and SYDVKM. CDR3 region: CASSSRLAVIYEQYF. The CDR3, as DNA: TGTGCCAGCAGTTCCCGACTAGCGGTTATCTACGAGCAGTACTTC.

The genes are TRBV6-1 and TRBJ2-3; D not resolved. The CDR3 contains 11 residues. The V end lost 8 bases, the J end lost 0 bases, and 3 bases lay between the germline ends. From germline, CDR1 is MNHNS and CDR2 SASEGT. The CDR3 DNA reads as TGTGCCAGCGAAAGCACAGATACGCAGTATTTT. It is translated as CASESTDTQYF.